The clone carrying this TCR beta chain was detected many times. From the 5' RACE reads, TCRdb called clonotypes with MiXCR, one entry per CDR3 protein. The table shows 95,000 to 110,000 distinct CDR3 sequences, with roughly 11% occurring only once. These data belong to a study of early T cells in non-severe SARS-CoV-2 infection. V was trimmed by 0 bases and J by 6 bases, leaving 9 bases between them. CDR3 length equals 13 residues. CDR1 SGHVS and CDR2 FNYEAQ come from the germline V gene. Source material: whole blood. This receptor was obtained from an adult who was a healthcare worker with PCR-confirmed SARS-CoV-2 infection or an uninfected control (not recorded which). The chain carries TRBV7-6 and TRBJ2-7; D possibly corresponds to TRBD2 (6 bases). The CDR3 protein is CASSLATSGEQYF. CDR3 in DNA: TGTGCCAGCAGCTTAGCGACTAGTGGCGAGCAGTACTTC.